This T cell receptor beta chain was captured by sequencing in a study of radiotherapy plus CTLA-4 blockade in lung cancer. Study as a whole: An objective response was seen in 15% to 20% of patients, and disease control in about 31%. Study-wide findings and caveats: With interferon-beta, early dynamics of blood T cell clones were reported to best predict response.

It was focal radiation plus CTLA-4 blockade with ipilimumab that patients with chemo-refractory metastatic non-small-cell lung cancer received. Only in-frame clones appear in the TCRdb table, and some are missing; sequencing was by immunoSEQ multiplex PCR. The sample gives about 36,000 clones, around 85% of which show up once; 5.8% is in the top ten. Of note for this clone: Its target is not known.

The length of the CDR3 is 15 residues. Germline V gene data show CDR1 as SGDLS and CDR2 as YYNGEE. Trimming at V came to 0 bases and at J to 5 bases, leaving 5 bases not matched to a gene. This clonotype was sampled from a human donor with non-small cell lung cancer who had stable disease on radiotherapy plus ipilimumab. Sequenced here: peripheral blood, sampled from a patient treated with radiotherapy plus ipilimumab. V and J are TRBV9 and TRBJ2-5; TRBD2 agrees at 9 bases. CDR3 nucleotides: TGTGCCAGCAGCGTAGAGGAAGGACTAGCGGAGACCCAGTACTTC. Protein: CASSVEEGLAETQYF.